Presented here are 10 T cell receptor beta chains from one specimen sequenced in a study of HIV-infected patients and healthy controls. Reverse transcription used around 500 ng RNA and constant-region primers for alpha and beta. Using multiplexing indices, alpha and beta chain libraries were generated apart by chain-specific third strand synthesis. TCRdb re-derived calls from the 5' RACE reads in MiXCR, one entry per CDR3 protein. The sample lists 15,000 to 20,000 distinct CDR3 sequences, roughly 6% occurring once. Whole blood was used without fractionation, so all unsorted peripheral T cells were included. The sequenced material came from blood. These receptor sequences come from an adult in good health.

This clonotype was picked up many times. The CDR3 is CASSDEGNYEQYF. In nucleotides, the CDR3 is TGTGCCAGCAGTGACGAGGGGAACTACGAGCAGTACTTC. V usage is TRBV6-4 and J usage is TRBJ2-7; tentatively, D is TRBD1 or TRBD2 (5 bases each). Looked up from germline, CDR1 is MRHNA and CDR2 is SNTAGT. Between the trimmed V and J ends, which lost 2 bases and 3 bases, there was a span of 8 bases. The CDR3 loop spans 13 amino acids.

At least ten counts were recorded for this clonotype. CDR3 sequence reads: CASSLVLHEQYF. The CDR3 nucleotides read TGTGCCAGCAGCTTGGTCCTCCACGAGCAGTACTTC. This chain connects TRBV5-6 to TRBJ2-7; no clear D. The CDR3 is 12 residues long. Germline V gives CDR1 SGHDT, CDR2 YYEEEE. The germline V and J ends were trimmed by 0 bases and 5 bases, with 6 bases remaining between them.

This clonotype was detected only a few times. J is TRBJ1-5 and V is TRBV28; D gene uncertain. CDR1 is MDHEN, CDR2 SYDVKM, per germline. V lost 5 bases, J lost 6 bases, and 11 bases lay in between. CDR3 length: 13 amino acids. The CDR3 sequence is CASSAGLGQPQHF. CDR3 sequence (DNA): TGTGCCAGCAGTGCGGGGTTGGGTCAGCCCCAGCATTTT.

Ten or more counts support this clonotype. The genes are TRBV6-2 or TRBV6-3 and TRBJ1-1; D is possibly TRBD1 (5 bases). V dropped 0 bases and J dropped 0 bases, with 11 bases sitting between them. Germline V gene sequence: CDR1 MNHEY, CDR2 SVGEGT. This CDR3 is built from 16 residues. The chain's CDR3 is CASSYSRGDLNTEAFF. In DNA, the CDR3 is TGTGCCAGCAGTTACTCTAGAGGGGATTTGAACACTGAAGCTTTCTTT.

This clonotype was counted a few times. The chain uses TRBV4-1 and TRBJ2-6; the D call may be TRBD1 or TRBD2 (6 bases each). V lost 0 bases to trimming and J lost 4 bases, with 13 bases between them. The germline V gene encodes CDR1 MGHRA and CDR2 YSYEKL. The CDR3 runs to 17 residues. CDR3 DNA sequence: TGCGCCAGCAGCCAAGATTGGGGGGCGCACGGGGCCAACGTCCTGACTTTC. Translating it yields CASSQDWGAHGANVLTF.

This clonotype was seen repeatedly, ten times or more. This chain joins TRBV24-1 and TRBJ2-1, with 8 bases aligning to TRBD2. Germline lookup yields CDR1 KGHDR and CDR2 SFDVKD. The CDR3 covers 16 residues. V was clipped by 3 bases and J by 0 bases; unmatched bases: 3. CDR3 residues: CATSDPRGASYNEQFF. CDR3 DNA sequence: TGTGCCACCAGTGATCCGCGGGGGGCCTCCTACAATGAGCAGTTCTTC.

By share, this clonotype ranks as medium-sized (0.01 to 0.1%). The genes are TRBV5-1 and TRBJ2-5; a weak D match, TRBD2 (5 bases). The CDR3 has 16 amino acids. The V gene lost 0 bases and the J gene lost 5 bases, with 17 bases spanning the gap. The germline CDR1 and CDR2 sequences are SGHRS and YFSETQ. As DNA, the CDR3 is TGCGCCAGCAGCTTGGGGTCGCGGGCGGACGTGGAGACCCAGTACTTC. It is translated as CASSLGSRADVETQYF. The whole variable domain, remainder taken from reference TRBV5-1 and TRBJ2-5, is KAGVTQTPRYLIKTRGQQVTLSCSPISGHRSVSWYQQTPGQGLQFLFEYFSETQRNKGNFPGRFSGRQFSNSRSEMNVSTLELGDSALYLCASSLGSRADVETQYFGPGTRLLVL.

This clonotype is classed as medium-sized. The chain has TRBV12-3 or TRBV12-4 and TRBJ1-4, with no clear D. Trimming took off 6 bases at V and 8 bases at J, with 13 bases between the two ends. The CDR3 extends over 13 amino acids. CDR3 amino acids: CASRRFAGEKLFF. In nucleotides, the CDR3 is TGTGCCAGCAGACGATTCGCAGGAGAAAAACTGTTTTTT.

There are many counts of this clonotype. This chain connects TRBV25-1 to TRBJ1-1, with a possible D match to TRBD1 (5 bases). Per germline, CDR1 MGHDK and CDR2 SYGVNS. This CDR3 spans 14 amino acids. V lost 2 bases and J 6 bases, leaving 13 bases between the germline ends. The CDR3: CASSESRAEAEAFF. CDR3 bases: TGTGCCAGCAGTGAAAGCAGGGCAGAAGCTGAAGCTTTCTTT.

This clonotype was counted at least ten times. V and J are TRBV20-1 and TRBJ1-5; TRBD1 is a possible D gene (6 bases). The CDR3 is 14 amino acids. From germline, CDR1 is DFQATT and CDR2 SNEGSKA (reference sequence). V was shortened by 0 bases and J by 7 bases, with 13 bases between the two germline ends. In nucleotides, the CDR3 is TGCAGTGCTAGAGATAGCAGGGGAGGCCAGCCCCAGCATTTT. Translation gives CSARDSRGGQPQHF.